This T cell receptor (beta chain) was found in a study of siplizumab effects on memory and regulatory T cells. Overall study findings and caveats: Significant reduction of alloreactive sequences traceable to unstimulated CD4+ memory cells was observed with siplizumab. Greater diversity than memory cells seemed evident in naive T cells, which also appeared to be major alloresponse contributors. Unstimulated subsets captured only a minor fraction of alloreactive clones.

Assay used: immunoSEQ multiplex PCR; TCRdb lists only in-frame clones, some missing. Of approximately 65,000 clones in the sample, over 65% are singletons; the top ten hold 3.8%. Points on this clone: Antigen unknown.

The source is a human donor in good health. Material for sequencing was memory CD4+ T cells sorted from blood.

Written as DNA, the CDR3 is TGTGCCAGCAGCCTAAGTCAGGGCACAGATACGCAGTATTTT. As protein: CASSLSQGTDTQYF. The V call is TRBV7-3, the J call TRBJ2-3; the D is unclear. The CDR3 consists of 14 residues. The V end was cut by 5 bases, the J end by 1 base, with 10 bases between. The germline V gene encodes CDR1 SGHTA and CDR2 FQGTGA. Looking up the rest from reference TRBV7-3 and TRBJ2-3 gives the full variable domain: GAGVSQTPSNKVTEKGKYVELRCDPISGHTALYWYRQSLGQGPEFLIYFQGTGAADDSGLPNDRFFAVRPEGSVSTLKIQRTERGDSAVYLCASSLSQGTDTQYFGPGTRLTVL.